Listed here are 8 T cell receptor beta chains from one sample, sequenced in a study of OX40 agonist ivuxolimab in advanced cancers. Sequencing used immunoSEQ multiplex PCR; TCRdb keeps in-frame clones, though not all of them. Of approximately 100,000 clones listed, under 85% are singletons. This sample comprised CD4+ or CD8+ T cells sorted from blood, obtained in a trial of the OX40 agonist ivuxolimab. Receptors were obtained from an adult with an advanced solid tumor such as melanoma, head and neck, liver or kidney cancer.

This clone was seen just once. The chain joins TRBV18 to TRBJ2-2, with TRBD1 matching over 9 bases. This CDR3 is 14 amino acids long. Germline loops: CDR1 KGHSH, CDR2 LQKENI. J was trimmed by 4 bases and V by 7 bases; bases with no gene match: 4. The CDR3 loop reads CASLPGQGTGELFF. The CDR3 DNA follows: TGTGCCAGCTTGCCGGGACAGGGCACCGGGGAGCTGTTTTTT.

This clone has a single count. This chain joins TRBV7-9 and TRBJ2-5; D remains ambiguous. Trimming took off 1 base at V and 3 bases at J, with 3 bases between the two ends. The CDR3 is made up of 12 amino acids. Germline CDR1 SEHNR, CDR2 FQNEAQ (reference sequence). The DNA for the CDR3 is TGTGCCAGCAGCTTAGTGGAAGAGACCCAGTACTTC. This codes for CASSLVEETQYF.

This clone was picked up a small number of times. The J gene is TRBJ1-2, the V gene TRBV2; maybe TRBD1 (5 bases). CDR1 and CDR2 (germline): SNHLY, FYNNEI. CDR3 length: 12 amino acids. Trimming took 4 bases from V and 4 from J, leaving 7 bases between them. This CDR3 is CASSVGVYGYTF. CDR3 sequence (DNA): TGTGCCAGCAGTGTAGGGGTCTATGGCTACACCTTC.

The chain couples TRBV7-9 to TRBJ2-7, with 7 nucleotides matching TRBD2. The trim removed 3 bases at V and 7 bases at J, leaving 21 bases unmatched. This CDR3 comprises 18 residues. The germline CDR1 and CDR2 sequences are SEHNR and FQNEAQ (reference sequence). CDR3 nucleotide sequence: TGTGCCAGCAGCTTTAGCCCCAGCCTAGCGGAAATAGGGGTGGAGCAGTACTTC. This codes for CASSFSPSLAEIGVEQYF.

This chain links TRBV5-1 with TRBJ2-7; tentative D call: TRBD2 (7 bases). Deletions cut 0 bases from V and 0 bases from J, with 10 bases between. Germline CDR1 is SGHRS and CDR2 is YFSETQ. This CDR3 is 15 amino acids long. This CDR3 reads CASSLEGGSSYEQYF. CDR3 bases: TGCGCCAGCAGCTTGGAGGGGGGGAGCTCCTACGAGCAGTACTTC.

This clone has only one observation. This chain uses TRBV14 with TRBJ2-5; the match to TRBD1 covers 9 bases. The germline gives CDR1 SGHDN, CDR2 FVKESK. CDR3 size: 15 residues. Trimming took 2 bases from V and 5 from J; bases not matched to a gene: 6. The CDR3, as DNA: TGTGCCAGCAGCCAACTACTCGGGACAGGGGAGACCCAGTACTTC. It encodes CASSQLLGTGETQYF.

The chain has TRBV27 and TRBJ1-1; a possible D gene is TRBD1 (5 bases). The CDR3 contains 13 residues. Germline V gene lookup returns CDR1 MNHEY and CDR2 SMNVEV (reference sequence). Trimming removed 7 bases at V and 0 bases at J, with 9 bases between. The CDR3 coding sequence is TGTGCCAGCATGGACACCGTGAACACTGAAGCTTTCTTT. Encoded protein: CASMDTVNTEAFF.

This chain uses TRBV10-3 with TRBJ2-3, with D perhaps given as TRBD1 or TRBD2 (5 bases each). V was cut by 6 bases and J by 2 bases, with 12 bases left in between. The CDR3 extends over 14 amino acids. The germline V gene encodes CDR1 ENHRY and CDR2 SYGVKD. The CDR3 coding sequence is TGTGCCATCAGACTTCGGGGCGTCACAGATACGCAGTATTTT. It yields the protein CAIRLRGVTDTQYF.